Listed below are T cell receptor beta chains from one sample, sequenced in a study of shared clonotypes between healthy human individuals. The assay was immunoSEQ multiplex PCR, and TCRdb's table has in-frame clones only and misses some. The profile shows around 2,000,000 clones, less than 95% of them singletons. Sequenced: naive CD8+ T cells sorted from blood. All receptors come from a man younger than 30 in good health. Both conserved end residues are part of each CDR3. The order of the fields is V gene, J gene, D gene, clone size, CDR3 DNA, CDR3 protein. The D gene is left open where the match is weak. Not all rows give a size; the values are once, few, many and, for expanded clones, a class.

TRBV19,TRBJ2-5,NA,once,TGTGCCAGTAGTCAGGGGCGGGAAGAGACCCAGTACTTC,CASSQGREETQYF
TRBV28,TRBJ2-2,NA,NA,TGTGCCAGCAGTTCCTACTTGGGCCCCAACACCGGGGAGCTGTTTTTT,CASSSYLGPNTGELFF
TRBV5-1,TRBJ2-5,NA,NA,TGCGCCAGCAGCTTGGGGGGCACCCAAGAGACCCAGTACTTC,CASSLGGTQETQYF
TRBV4-2,TRBJ1-1,NA,once,TGTGCCAGCAGCCAAGACCACGAGGAGGGGGATGAAGCTTTCTTT,CASSQDHEEGDEAFF
TRBV19,TRBJ2-1,TRBD2,NA,TGTGCCAGTAGTTTAAGCGGGACCTACAATGAGCAGTTCTTC,CASSLSGTYNEQFF
TRBV6-6,TRBJ2-7,NA,NA,TGTGCCAGCAGTTACACTATAGCAGGGGAGTCCTACGAGCAGTACTTC,CASSYTIAGESYEQYF
TRBV7-6,TRBJ2-7,NA,NA,TGTGCCAGCAGCTTATCTAGTATGTACGAGCAGTACTTC,CASSLSSMYEQYF
TRBV27,TRBJ2-7,TRBD1,NA,TGTGCCAGCAGTGGGGGGACAGGGCACAACGAGCAGTACTTC,CASSGGTGHNEQYF
TRBV30,TRBJ1-4,TRBD1,NA,TGTGCCTGGACCCACAGGGGGAACGAGGAAAAACTGTTTTTT,CAWTHRGNEEKLFF
TRBV19,TRBJ1-4,TRBD1,NA,TGTGCCAGTAGAATCGGACAGGCGATTCATGAAAAACTGTTTTTT,CASRIGQAIHEKLFF
TRBV25-1,TRBJ2-3,NA,NA,TGTGCCAGCAGTGAATCAGATACGCAGTATTTT,CASSESDTQYF
TRBV27,TRBJ2-7,TRBD2,NA,TGTGCCAGCAGTTTATCTGGGGAGGGCTCCGAGCAGTACTTC,CASSLSGEGSEQYF
TRBV30,TRBJ2-7,NA,NA,TGTGCCTGGAGTGTAGGGGAGGATTACGAGCAGTACTTC,CAWSVGEDYEQYF
TRBV7-2,TRBJ2-1,NA,NA,TGTGCCAGCGCGAGGACTTCATACAATGAGCAGTTCTTC,CASARTSYNEQFF
TRBV5-4,TRBJ1-1,NA,once,TGTGCCAGCAGCCGTGGTAGGGACACTGAAGCTTTCTTT,CASSRGRDTEAFF
TRBV28,TRBJ2-5,TRBD2,NA,TGTGCCAGCAGCCGAGCGGGGTTGTCACAAGAGACCCAGTACTTC,CASSRAGLSQETQYF
TRBV19,TRBJ1-4,TRBD1,NA,TGTGCCAGTTCCCCAGTCGGGACAGGCAATGAAAAACTGTTTTTT,CASSPVGTGNEKLFF
TRBV7-9,TRBJ2-3,TRBD2,once,TGTGCCAGCAGCGACCCAGCGGGAGGGATATTTATGGGCACAGATACGCAGTATTTT,CASSDPAGGIFMGTDTQYF
TRBV18,TRBJ1-6,NA,NA,TGTGCCAGCTCACCGACGGACTTGAGTAATTCACCCCTCCACTTT,CASSPTDLSNSPLHF
TRBV10-2,TRBJ2-3,NA,NA,TGCGCCAGCAGTGAAGAGCGGAGCACAGATACGCAGTATTTT,CASSEERSTDTQYF
TRBV9,TRBJ2-1,NA,NA,TGTGCCAGCAGTCATTCCAAGTCCCTAGGGCTTCCCAGTAATGAGCAGTTCTTC,CASSHSKSLGLPSNEQFF
TRBV4-2,TRBJ1-2,NA,NA,TGTGCCAGCAGCCAAGGTCTTACGACAACCTATGGCTACACCTTC,CASSQGLTTTYGYTF
TRBV18,TRBJ2-5,NA,NA,TGTGCCAGCTCGTCTGGCTCCCAAGAGACCCAGTACTTC,CASSSGSQETQYF
TRBV5-4,TRBJ1-4,NA,NA,TGTGCCAGCAGCAACGAACAGGGTGTAGAAAAACTGTTTTTT,CASSNEQGVEKLFF
TRBV2,TRBJ2-3,NA,NA,TGTGCCAGCAGACCGGGACTGGTAAGAGACACAGATACGCAGTATTTT,CASRPGLVRDTDTQYF
TRBV5-6,TRBJ1-1,NA,many,TGTGCCAGCAGCTTGGGGGACACTGAAGCTTTCTTT,CASSLGDTEAFF
TRBV5-8,TRBJ2-7,TRBD1,NA,TGTGCCAGCAGCTTGACAGGGGGCGCCGAGCAGTACTTC,CASSLTGGAEQYF
TRBV6-1,TRBJ2-7,TRBD2,NA,TGTGCCAGCAGTGTTCTAGCGGCCCTCTACGAGCAGTACTTC,CASSVLAALYEQYF
TRBV4-1,TRBJ2-3,TRBD1,NA,TGCGCCAGCAGCCATGGACAGGGGGGTGTTAGCACAGATACGCAGTATTTT,CASSHGQGGVSTDTQYF
TRBV4-3,TRBJ2-2,NA,NA,TGCGCCAGCAGCGCTACACCCACCGCCACCGGGGAGCTGTTTTTT,CASSATPTATGELFF
TRBV15,TRBJ2-7,TRBD1,NA,TGTGCCACCAGCAAGTACGGACAGGTGGCACTCGAGCAGTACTTC,CATSKYGQVALEQYF
TRBV9,TRBJ2-1,TRBD2,NA,TGTGCCAGCAGCCCGGGGGGTACTGAGCAGTTCTTC,CASSPGGTEQFF
TRBV6-1,TRBJ2-1,NA,NA,TGTGCCAGCAGAGGAAGACATGTTTCCTACAATGAGCAGTTCTTC,CASRGRHVSYNEQFF
TRBV9,TRBJ2-1,NA,NA,TGTGCCAGCAGCTCCTCGGGGCTCTCCTACAATGAGCAGTTCTTC,CASSSSGLSYNEQFF
TRBV5-4,TRBJ2-3,NA,NA,TGTGCCAGCAGCACCGGGGAAACAGATACGCAGTATTTT,CASSTGETDTQYF
TRBV29-1,TRBJ2-2,NA,NA,TGCAGCGGGGAGGTATCGAACACCGGGGAGCTGTTTTTT,CSGEVSNTGELFF
TRBV28,TRBJ1-5,TRBD1,NA,TGTGCCAGCAGTACAGGGGGGCAGCCCCAGCATTTT,CASSTGGQPQHF
TRBV30,TRBJ1-3,NA,once,TGTGCCTGGAGTTTGGGGCTCGGAGGGGCTGGAAACACCATATATTTT,CAWSLGLGGAGNTIYF
TRBV9,TRBJ2-2,NA,NA,TGTGCCAGCAGCACGACCTCAGGGAACGCCGGGGAGCTGTTTTTT,CASSTTSGNAGELFF
TRBV6-1,TRBJ2-7,TRBD1,NA,TGTGCCAGCAGTGAGTTACCGGGACAGGGAGCATACGAGCAGTACTTC,CASSELPGQGAYEQYF
TRBV4-1,TRBJ2-7,NA,NA,TGCGCCAGCAGCCAAGATCCAGGGGCCTACGAGCAGTACTTC,CASSQDPGAYEQYF
TRBV7-9,TRBJ1-4,TRBD1,NA,TGTGCCAGCAGTTCCCTCGGGACAGGAGAGGAAAAACTGTTTTTT,CASSSLGTGEEKLFF
TRBV5-1,TRBJ2-1,NA,NA,TGCGCCAGCAGCTTGGCCGGGGGTATCAATGAGCAGTTCTTC,CASSLAGGINEQFF
TRBV29-1,TRBJ2-7,NA,once,TGCAGCGTTGAAGGGGATCAGGGGGGAAACTCCTACGAGCAGTACTTC,CSVEGDQGGNSYEQYF
TRBV4-1,TRBJ1-2,TRBD1,once,TGCGCCAGCAGCCAGAGAGGGACAGGGGGAATGTATGGCCACACCTTC,CASSQRGTGGMYGHTF
TRBV5-6,TRBJ1-1,NA,NA,TGTGCCAGCAGCACGGACTCGATGAACACTGAAGCTTTCTTT,CASSTDSMNTEAFF
TRBV6-5,TRBJ2-1,TRBD1,once,TGTGCCAGCAGTTTCTCCGGGACAGGGGTCAATGAGCAGTTCTTC,CASSFSGTGVNEQFF
TRBV4-1,TRBJ2-7,NA,NA,TGCGCCAGCAGCCAAGATGAAGCCTACGAGCAGTACTTC,CASSQDEAYEQYF
TRBV5-6,TRBJ2-3,TRBD1,once,TGTGCCAGCAGCTTAACGGGGGACAGGGACACAGATACGCAGTATTTT,CASSLTGDRDTDTQYF
TRBV7-9,TRBJ2-7,NA,NA,TGTGCCAGCAGCTTAACAACGGGGGACCTCTACGAGCAGTACTTC,CASSLTTGDLYEQYF
TRBV6-5,TRBJ2-1,TRBD2,NA,TGTGCCAGCAGCCCTGCGGGAGGGTACAATGAGCAGTTCTTC,CASSPAGGYNEQFF
TRBV27,TRBJ2-6,NA,NA,TGTGCCAGCAAATCCCTCGCGGCCTCTGGGGCCAACGTCCTGACTTTC,CASKSLAASGANVLTF
TRBV7-9,TRBJ2-1,NA,once,TGTGCCAGCAGCCGGGGGAACAATGAGCAGTTCTTC,CASSRGNNEQFF